This entry concerns a single T cell receptor (beta chain). This entry belongs to a study of CD8 T cells in Susac syndrome. The RNA input was about 0.45 to 1 ug, and it was reverse transcribed with random hexamers. immunoSEQ multiplex PCR amplified TCR beta CDR3 across 54 Vbeta, 13 Jbeta. TCRdb ran MiXCR on the immunoSEQ multiplex PCR reads and lists one entry per CDR3 protein. Of about 280,000 distinct CDR3 sequences listed, approximately 81% are singletons. Germline CDR1 is SEHNR and CDR2 is FQNEAQ (reference sequence). This CDR3 contains 14 residues. V lost 10 bases to trimming and J lost 2 bases, with 15 bases between them. TCR beta sequencing covered blood CD8+ and CD4+ T cells.

V and J are TRBV7-9 and TRBJ1-5; no reliable D call. Sequencing was done on a sample of CD8+ T cells from PBMCs. The TCR was taken from a human donor with multiple sclerosis. CDR3 amino acids: CATGPGNGNQPQHF. The CDR3 DNA is TGTGCCACCGGACCTGGTAATGGCAATCAGCCCCAGCATTTT.